These 31 T cell receptor beta chains were sequenced from one sample in a study of T cell changes during pregnancy in multiple sclerosis. The repertoire was sequenced with immunoSEQ multiplex PCR; TCRdb's copy has only in-frame clones and lacks some. The sample lists tens of thousands of clones, about 93% seen once, with 6.5% to 8% in the top ten. The specimen was CD8+ T cells from peripheral blood mononuclear cells, collected in the third trimester of pregnancy. These TCRs come from a female donor with multiple sclerosis, enrolled in a pregnancy study.

The chain has TRBV6-5 and TRBJ1-1; TRBD1 is a possible D gene (5 bases). Trimming removed 2 bases from V and 7 bases from J, with 8 bases in between. Germline assignment: CDR1 MNHEY and CDR2 SVGAGI. The CDR3 totals 12 residues. The CDR3 DNA is TGTGCCAGCAGTTACCGTGACAGTGAAGCTTTCTTT. It translates to CASSYRDSEAFF.

This chain joins TRBV7-9 and TRBJ2-7, with 9 bases that match TRBD1. The CDR3 is 16 residues long. J lost 0 bases, V lost 4 bases, and 7 bases had no gene match. The germline V gene encodes CDR1 SEHNR and CDR2 FQNEAQ (reference sequence). The CDR3 loop is CASSSPGQGGSYEQYF. The CDR3 nucleotides are TGTGCCAGCAGCTCCCCGGGACAGGGCGGCTCCTACGAGCAGTACTTC. The full variable domain, with the rest looked up from reference TRBV7-9 and TRBJ2-7, is DTGVSQNPRHKITKRGQNVTFRCDPISEHNRLYWYRQTLGQGPEFLTYFQNEAQLEKSRLLSDRFSAERPKGSFSTLEIQRTEQGDSAMYLCASSSPGQGGSYEQYFGPGTRLTVT.

V gene TRBV4-1 combines with J gene TRBJ2-7, with TRBD1 identical over 8 bases. Germline-derived CDR1 and CDR2 are MGHRA and YSYEKL. V gave up 3 bases and J gave up 6 bases; unmatched junction bases: 7. The CDR3 spans 14 residues. The CDR3 region has the DNA TGCGCCAGCAGCCATGGGACAGGCCCGTCCGAGCAGTACTTC. The encoded protein is CASSHGTGPSEQYF.

The chain couples TRBV27 to TRBJ1-5, with TRBD1 as a possible D gene (5 bases). This CDR3 region has 14 residues. V lost 2 bases and J lost 1, with 6 bases in between. Germline CDR1 and CDR2: MNHEY and SMNVEV (reference sequence). CDR3 loop: CASSLGGSNQPQHF. CDR3 bases: TGTGCCAGCAGTTTAGGGGGGAGCAATCAGCCCCAGCATTTT.

V gene TRBV12-5 combines with J gene TRBJ2-1; possibly TRBD1 for D (6 bases). Germline V gene lookup returns CDR1 LGHNT and CDR2 FRNRAP. Between the trimmed V and J ends, which lost 3 bases and 0 bases, there was a span of 9 bases. There are 15 residues in the CDR3. The CDR3 DNA follows: TGTGCTAGTGGTTTAGGGACAAGCTCCTACAATGAGCAGTTCTTC. Amino acid sequence: CASGLGTSSYNEQFF.

This chain uses TRBV5-1 with TRBJ2-1; a possible D gene is TRBD2 (5 bases). Germline CDR1 SGHRS, CDR2 YFSETQ. The V end lost 1 base, the J end lost 5 bases, and 7 bases lay between the germline ends. The CDR3 contains 13 residues. The CDR3: CASSLLADNEQFF. The DNA of the CDR3 is TGCGCCAGCAGCTTGCTAGCAGACAATGAGCAGTTCTTC. Full variable domain (remainder filled in from reference TRBV5-1 and TRBJ2-1): KAGVTQTPRYLIKTRGQQVTLSCSPISGHRSVSWYQQTPGQGLQFLFEYFSETQRNKGNFPGRFSGRQFSNSRSEMNVSTLELGDSALYLCASSLLADNEQFFGPGTRLTVL.

The V and J genes are TRBV10-3 and TRBJ2-7; 8 bases are a match to TRBD1. This CDR3 region has 14 residues. CDR1 is ENHRY, CDR2 SYGVKD, per germline. V was clipped by 3 bases and J by 2 bases; unmatched bases: 3. The CDR3 sequence is CAISDGTGPYEQYF. The CDR3 DNA sequence: TGTGCCATCAGTGACGGGACAGGCCCCTACGAGCAGTACTTC.

The chain has TRBV29-1 and TRBJ2-7; D is perhaps TRBD2 (6 bases). In germline, CDR1 is SQVTM, CDR2 ANQGSEA. V gave up 0 bases and J gave up 2 bases, with 14 bases separating them. The CDR3 length is 15 residues. In DNA, the CDR3 is TGCAGCGTTGAAGATCCACGCGGGGAGACCTACGAGCAGTACTTC. It encodes CSVEDPRGETYEQYF.

CDR3 sequence (DNA): TGTGCCAGAAGGGAGGAAAACACCGGGGAGCTGTTTTTT. Amino acids: CARREENTGELFF. The chain uses TRBV2 and TRBJ2-2; D perhaps matches TRBD2 (6 bases). V was clipped by 9 bases and J by 2 bases, with 10 bases between them. The CDR3 runs to 13 residues. Germline V gives CDR1 SNHLY, CDR2 FYNNEI.

The V and J genes are TRBV4-3 and TRBJ2-2; D gene uncertain. The CDR3 consists of 16 residues. The germline V gene encodes CDR1 LGHNA and CDR2 YSLEER. The V and J ends lost 4 bases and 0 bases respectively, with 12 bases between them. The CDR3 nucleotides are TGCGCCAGCAGCCCGGTCCTGTTCGCGAACACCGGGGAGCTGTTTTTT. It encodes CASSPVLFANTGELFF.

This rearrangement joins TRBV13 to TRBJ2-3, with a tentative D call TRBD2 (6 bases). Germline CDR1 reads PRHDT; CDR2 reads FYEKMQ (reference sequence). V lost 2 bases and J 3 bases, leaving 21 bases between the germline ends. The CDR3 contains 18 residues. This CDR3 reads CASSLNKVGRGRTDTQYF. CDR3 sequence (DNA): TGTGCCAGCAGCTTAAATAAAGTCGGGAGAGGGAGGACAGATACGCAGTATTTT.

In its sample, this clone was seen once. The J gene is TRBJ2-3, the V gene TRBV28; 10 positions match TRBD2. V lost 3 bases and J lost 2; bases outside the gene matches: 5. Germline values: CDR1 MDHEN, CDR2 SYDVKM. The CDR3 has 16 residues. The CDR3 is CASSFALAGNTDTQYF. CDR3 DNA: TGTGCCAGCAGTTTCGCACTAGCGGGGAACACAGATACGCAGTATTTT. Filled out from reference TRBV28 and TRBJ2-3, the complete variable domain reads DVKVTQSSRYLVKRTGEKVFLECVQDMDHENMFWYRQDPGLGLRLIYFSYDVKMKEKGDIPEGYSVSREKKERFSLILESASTNQTSMYLCASSFALAGNTDTQYFGPGTRLTVL.

J is TRBJ2-5 and V is TRBV10-3; D not certain. Per the germline V gene, CDR1 is ENHRY and CDR2 is SYGVKD. This CDR3 is built from 15 residues. V lost 3 bases and J 1 base, leaving 12 bases between the germline ends. CDR3 nucleotides: TGTGCCATCAGTGAAGGATGGGCCTCCCAAGAGACCCAGTACTTC. The encoded protein is CAISEGWASQETQYF.

V usage is TRBV27 and J usage is TRBJ2-7; maybe TRBD2 (6 bases). Germline CDR1 is MNHEY and CDR2 is SMNVEV (reference sequence). V lost 4 bases and J lost 7, with 23 bases in between. This CDR3 has 16 residues. CDR3 residues: CASSSIGTQEAVEQYF. For the CDR3, the DNA is TGTGCCAGCAGTTCTATCGGGACTCAGGAGGCGGTTGAGCAGTACTTC.

The V call is TRBV7-3, the J call TRBJ2-1, with 7 bases identical to TRBD2. V lost 5 bases, J lost 5 bases, and 15 bases stayed unmatched. Germline CDR1 is SGHTA and CDR2 is FQGTGA. This CDR3 region has 17 residues. CDR3 sequence reads: CASSRIRRASGHNEQFF. For the CDR3, the DNA is TGTGCCAGCAGCCGTATTAGGAGGGCTAGCGGCCACAATGAGCAGTTCTTC. The full variable domain, rest sourced from reference TRBV7-3 and TRBJ2-1, is GAGVSQTPSNKVTEKGKYVELRCDPISGHTALYWYRQSLGQGPEFLIYFQGTGAADDSGLPNDRFFAVRPEGSVSTLKIQRTERGDSAVYLCASSRIRRASGHNEQFFGPGTRLTVL.

The genes are TRBV11-3 and TRBJ2-2, with TRBD1 matching 8 bases. Germline-derived CDR1 and CDR2 are SGHNT and YENEEA. V dropped 5 bases and J dropped 2; count of bases not matched to a gene: 4. The CDR3 consists of 15 residues. As DNA, the CDR3 is TGTGCCAGCAGCGGACAGGGCCCTAACACCGGGGAGCTGTTTTTT. It specifies CASSGQGPNTGELFF. Full variable domain (missing parts from reference TRBV11-3 and TRBJ2-2): EAGVVQSPRYKIIEKKQPVAFWCNPISGHNTLYWYLQNLGQGPELLIRYENEEAVDDSQLPKDRFSAERLKGVDSTLKIQPAELGDSAVYLCASSGQGPNTGELFFGEGSRLTVL.

The chain recombines TRBV4-1 with TRBJ2-7, with 8 bases fitting TRBD1. J gave up 4 bases and V 4 bases, and 6 bases lay outside the gene matches. The CDR3 consists of 14 residues. The germline V gene has CDR1 MGHRA and CDR2 YSYEKL. This CDR3 reads CASSPGQGTYEQYF. The CDR3 DNA sequence: TGCGCCAGCAGCCCCGGACAGGGAACGTACGAGCAGTACTTC.

V gene TRBV29-1 combines with J gene TRBJ2-7; the D is unclear. CDR1 SQVTM and CDR2 ANQGSEA come from the germline V gene. Trimming shortened V by 4 bases and J by 1 base, and 5 bases separated the two germline ends. This CDR3 spans 11 amino acids. The chain's CDR3 is CSVALSYEQYF. The CDR3 nucleotides are TGCAGCGTTGCGTTATCCTACGAGCAGTACTTC.

The chain combines TRBV4-1 with TRBJ2-1, with 12 positions matching TRBD2. The CDR3 has 16 residues. The trim removed 2 bases at V and 8 bases at J, leaving 7 bases unmatched. The germline gives CDR1 MGHRA, CDR2 YSYEKL. The CDR3 loop is CASSQFGLAGTHEQFF. The CDR3 nucleotides are TGCGCCAGCAGCCAATTTGGACTAGCGGGAACCCATGAGCAGTTCTTC.

This sequence joins TRBV27 and TRBJ2-1, with D uncertain. Germline lookup yields CDR1 MNHEY and CDR2 SMNVEV (reference sequence). V was trimmed by 8 bases and J by 6 bases, leaving 8 bases between them. This CDR3 is built from 11 residues. The CDR3 sequence: CASGLFNEQFF. CDR3 nucleotide sequence: TGTGCCAGCGGCCTTTTCAATGAGCAGTTCTTC.

This chain links TRBV7-9 with TRBJ1-2; TRBD1 matches 7 bases. Germline CDR1 is SEHNR and CDR2 is FQNEAQ (reference sequence). The V segment lost 1 base and the J segment 5 bases; nucleotides outside the gene matches: 10. The CDR3 spans 16 residues. The DNA for the CDR3 is TGTGCCAGCAGCTTAGGGGACAGAGCCTCCTTATATGGCTACACCTTC. Its translation is CASSLGDRASLYGYTF.

By sample share, this clone is medium-sized (0.01 to 0.1%). The chain combines TRBV27 with TRBJ2-7, with TRBD2 as a possible D gene (6 bases). This CDR3 is built from 13 residues. Trimming cost V 6 bases and J 0 bases, with 9 bases left between them. From germline, CDR1 is MNHEY and CDR2 SMNVEV (reference sequence). CDR3 protein: CASSPTSSYEQYF. As DNA, the CDR3 is TGTGCCAGCAGCCCGACTAGCTCCTACGAGCAGTACTTC.

The chain is built from TRBV29-1 and TRBJ2-2; TRBD1 matches 7 bases. The ends lost 7 bases at V and 7 bases at J; junction bases unmatched: 18. Germline V CDR1 and CDR2: SQVTM, ANQGSEA. The CDR3 contains 16 residues. CDR3 loop: CSALGVGTVGNGELFF. CDR3 sequence (DNA): TGCAGCGCACTTGGGGTAGGGACAGTTGGTAACGGGGAGCTGTTTTTT.

The J gene is TRBJ2-7, the V gene TRBV2; 9 bases line up with TRBD2. The V gene end was trimmed by 10 bases and the J gene end by 0 bases; junction bases not matched to a gene: 19. Germline loops: CDR1 SNHLY, CDR2 FYNNEI. This CDR3 has 18 amino acids. The CDR3 region has the DNA TGTGCCACCTCGCAACTACCCGGCCTAGCGGGGTACTCCTACGAGCAGTACTTC. Translated: CATSQLPGLAGYSYEQYF.

This clone has a single count. The rearrangement joins TRBV9 to TRBJ1-2, with TRBD1 identical over 11 bases. CDR3 length: 15 amino acids. CDR1 is SGDLS, CDR2 YYNGEE, per germline. V was clipped by 0 bases and J by 4 bases; unmatched bases: 2. CDR3 in DNA: TGTGCCAGCAGCGTAGGGACAGGGGGCAGCTATGGCTACACCTTC. It encodes CASSVGTGGSYGYTF.

The V and J genes are TRBV7-6 and TRBJ2-1; TRBD1 matches 11 bases. The CDR3 runs to 14 residues. CDR1 and CDR2 (germline): SGHVS, FNYEAQ. V shed 4 bases, J shed 7 bases, and the junction held 3 bases outside the gene matches. Here the CDR3 reads CASSWGQGVNEQFF. The DNA for the CDR3 is TGTGCCAGCAGCTGGGGACAGGGGGTTAATGAGCAGTTCTTC.

The chain couples TRBV2 to TRBJ1-1; D not resolved. CDR1 is SNHLY, CDR2 FYNNEI, per germline. V gave up 5 bases and J gave up 1 base, with 5 bases separating them. CDR3 length: 12 residues. The CDR3, as DNA: TGTGCCAGCAGTTACAAGAACACTGAAGCTTTCTTT. It specifies CASSYKNTEAFF.

The chain employs TRBV4-1 and TRBJ2-7, with TRBD1 matching 11 bases. This CDR3 is built from 16 residues. J gave up 1 base and V 1 base, and 3 bases lay outside the gene matches. Germline V CDR1 and CDR2: MGHRA, YSYEKL. This chain's CDR3 is CASSQADRGLSYEQYF. For the CDR3, the DNA is TGCGCCAGCAGCCAAGCGGACAGGGGGCTTTCCTACGAGCAGTACTTC.

Written as DNA, the CDR3 is TGTGCCAGCAGCCTAGGGGACAGGGGATCCAGCGAGCAGTACTTC. Translating gives CASSLGDRGSSEQYF. V is TRBV7-9 and J is TRBJ2-7; 10 positions match TRBD1. There are 15 residues in the CDR3. V lost 5 bases, J lost 6 bases, and 10 bases stayed unmatched. CDR1 and CDR2 from the germline V gene are SEHNR and FQNEAQ (reference sequence).

This sequence joins TRBV5-1 and TRBJ2-7; TRBD2 matches 10 bases. The CDR3 extends over 19 amino acids. Germline CDR1 reads SGHRS; CDR2 reads YFSETQ. Germline trimming cut 5 bases from V and 6 bases from J; bases unmatched to any gene: 23. CDR3 amino acids: CASRGGRQGSSGGSREQYF. The CDR3 coding sequence is TGCGCCAGCAGGGGGGGACGCCAGGGAAGTAGCGGGGGGTCACGCGAGCAGTACTTC.

The chain is built from TRBV27 and TRBJ2-7; the match to TRBD1 covers 8 bases. The CDR3 has 14 residues. Germline CDR1 MNHEY, CDR2 SMNVEV (reference sequence). Unmatched junction bases numbered 6, after V lost 3 bases and J lost 5 bases. CDR3 loop: CASSFPDRVNEQYF. DNA for the CDR3: TGTGCCAGCAGTTTCCCGGACAGGGTCAACGAGCAGTACTTC.